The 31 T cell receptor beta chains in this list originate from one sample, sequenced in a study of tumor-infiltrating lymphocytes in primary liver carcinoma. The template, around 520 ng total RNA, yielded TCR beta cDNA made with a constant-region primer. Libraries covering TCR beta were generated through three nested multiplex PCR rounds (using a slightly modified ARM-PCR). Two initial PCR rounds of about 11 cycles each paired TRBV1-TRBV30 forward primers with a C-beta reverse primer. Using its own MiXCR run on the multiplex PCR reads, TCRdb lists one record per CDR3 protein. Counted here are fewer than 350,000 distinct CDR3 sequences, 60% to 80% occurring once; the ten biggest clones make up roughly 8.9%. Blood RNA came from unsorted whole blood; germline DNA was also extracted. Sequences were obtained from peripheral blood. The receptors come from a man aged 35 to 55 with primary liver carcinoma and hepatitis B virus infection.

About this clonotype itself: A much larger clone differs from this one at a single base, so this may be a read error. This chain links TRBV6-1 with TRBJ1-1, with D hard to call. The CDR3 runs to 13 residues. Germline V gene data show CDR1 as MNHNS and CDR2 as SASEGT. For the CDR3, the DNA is TGTGCCAGCAGTACCGTCTTGAAGACTGAAGCTTTCTTT. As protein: CASSTVLKTEAFF.

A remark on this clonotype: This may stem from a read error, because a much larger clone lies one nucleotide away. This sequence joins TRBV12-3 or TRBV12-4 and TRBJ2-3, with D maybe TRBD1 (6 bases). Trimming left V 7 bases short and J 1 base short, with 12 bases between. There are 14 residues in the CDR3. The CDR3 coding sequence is TGTGCCAGCAACGACAGGTCCCGCACAGATACGCAGTATTTT. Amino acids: CASNDRSRTDTQYF.

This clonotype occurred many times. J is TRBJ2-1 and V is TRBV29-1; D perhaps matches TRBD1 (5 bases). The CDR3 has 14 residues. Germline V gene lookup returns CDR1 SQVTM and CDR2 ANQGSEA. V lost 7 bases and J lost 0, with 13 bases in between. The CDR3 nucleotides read TGCAGCGCCCGTACAGGATCCTCCTACAATGAGCAGTTCTTC. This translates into CSARTGSSYNEQFF.

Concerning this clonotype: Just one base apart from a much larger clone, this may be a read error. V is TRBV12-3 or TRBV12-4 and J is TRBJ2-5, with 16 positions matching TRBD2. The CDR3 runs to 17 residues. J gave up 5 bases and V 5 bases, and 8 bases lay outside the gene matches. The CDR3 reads CASSAGLAGGTFETQYF. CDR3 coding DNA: TGTGCCAGCAGTGCGGGACTAGCGGGAGGGACGTTTGAGACCCAGTACTTC.

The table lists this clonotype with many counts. The CDR3 nucleotides are TGTGCCAGCAGTGGGGGCACCGGGGAGCTGTTTTTT. Translating gives CASSGGTGELFF. V usage is TRBV6-5 and J usage is TRBJ2-2; D may be TRBD1 or TRBD2 (5 bases each). The CDR3 length is 12 residues. With 5 bases removed from V and 4 bases from J, the gap between germline ends came to 5 bases. The germline V gene has CDR1 MNHEY and CDR2 SVGAGI.

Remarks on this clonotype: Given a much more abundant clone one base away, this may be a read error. CDR3 amino acids: CANSRAVGSSYEQYF. CDR3 bases: TGTGCCAACAGCCGGGCTGTCGGCAGCTCCTACGAGCAGTACTTC. The chain combines TRBV12-3 or TRBV12-4 with TRBJ2-7; no reliable D call. CDR3 size: 15 residues. V lost 10 bases and J 0 bases, leaving 19 bases between the germline ends.

The CDR3 DNA reads as TGCAGCGCTTGGACTAGCGGGACTTACGAGCAGTACTTC. This gives the protein CSAWTSGTYEQYF. The chain is built from TRBV29-1 and TRBJ2-7; the match to TRBD2 covers 12 bases. CDR1 is SQVTM, CDR2 ANQGSEA, per germline. The V and J ends lost 7 bases and 4 bases, in that order; junction bases with no gene match: 5. This CDR3 comprises 13 residues.

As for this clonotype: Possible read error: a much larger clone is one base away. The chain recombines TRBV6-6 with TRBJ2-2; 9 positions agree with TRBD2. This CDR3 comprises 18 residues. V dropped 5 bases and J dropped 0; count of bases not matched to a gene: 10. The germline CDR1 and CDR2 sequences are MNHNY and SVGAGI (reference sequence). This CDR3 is CASSASLRLAANTGELFF. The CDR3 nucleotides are TGTGCCAGCAGTGCCTCCCTGAGACTAGCGGCGAACACCGGGGAGCTGTTTTTT.

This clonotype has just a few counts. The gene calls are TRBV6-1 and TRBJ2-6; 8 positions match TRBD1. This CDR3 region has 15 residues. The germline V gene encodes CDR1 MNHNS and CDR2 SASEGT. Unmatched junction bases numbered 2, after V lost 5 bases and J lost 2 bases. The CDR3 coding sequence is TGTGCCAGCAGTCCGGGACAGGCTGGGGCCAACGTCCTGACTTTC. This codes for CASSPGQAGANVLTF.

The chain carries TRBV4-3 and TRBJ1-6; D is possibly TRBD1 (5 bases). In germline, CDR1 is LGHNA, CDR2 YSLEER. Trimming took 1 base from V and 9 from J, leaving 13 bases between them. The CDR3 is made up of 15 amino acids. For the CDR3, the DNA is TGCGCCAGCAGCCAAGGCGGGGGAGGTGGTTCACCCCTCCACTTT. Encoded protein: CASSQGGGGGSPLHF.

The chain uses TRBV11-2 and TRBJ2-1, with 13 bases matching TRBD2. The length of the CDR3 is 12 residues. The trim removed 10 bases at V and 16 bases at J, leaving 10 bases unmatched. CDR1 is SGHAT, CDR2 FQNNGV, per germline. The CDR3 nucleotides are TGTGCCAATAGCGGGGGACTAGCGGGACCTTTCTTC. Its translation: CANSGGLAGPFF.

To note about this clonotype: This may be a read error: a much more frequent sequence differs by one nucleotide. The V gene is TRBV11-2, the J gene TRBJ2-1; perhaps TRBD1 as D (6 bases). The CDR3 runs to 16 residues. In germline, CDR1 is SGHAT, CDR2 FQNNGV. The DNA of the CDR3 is TGTGCCAGCAGCTTAAGGGGGAAAAGCTCCTACAATGGGCAGTTCTTC. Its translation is CASSLRGKSSYNGQFF.

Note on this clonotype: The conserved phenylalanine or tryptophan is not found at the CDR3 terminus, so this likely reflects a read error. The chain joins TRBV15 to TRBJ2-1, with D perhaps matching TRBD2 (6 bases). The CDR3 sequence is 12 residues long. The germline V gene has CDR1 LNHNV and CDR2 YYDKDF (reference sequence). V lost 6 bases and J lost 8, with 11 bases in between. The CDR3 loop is CATRTRRDEQFS. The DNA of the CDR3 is TGTGCCACCAGGACACGGAGGGATGAGCAGTTCTCC.

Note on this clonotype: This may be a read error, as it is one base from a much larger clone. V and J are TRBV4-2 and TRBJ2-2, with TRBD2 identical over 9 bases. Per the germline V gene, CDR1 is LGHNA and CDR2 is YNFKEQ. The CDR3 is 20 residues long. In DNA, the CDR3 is TGTGCCAGCAGCCAAGTACTGGGCCGCGGCGCGGGAGGGAACACCGGGGAGCTGTCTTTT. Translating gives CASSQVLGRGAGGNTGELSF.

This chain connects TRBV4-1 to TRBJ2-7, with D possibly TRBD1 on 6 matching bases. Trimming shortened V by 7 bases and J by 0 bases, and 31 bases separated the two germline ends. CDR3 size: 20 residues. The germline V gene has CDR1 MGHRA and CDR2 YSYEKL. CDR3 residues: CASIPSEGGSLRTYSYEQYF. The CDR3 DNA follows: TGCGCCAGCATCCCCTCTGAAGGGGGTAGCCTCAGGACCTACTCCTACGAGCAGTACTTC.

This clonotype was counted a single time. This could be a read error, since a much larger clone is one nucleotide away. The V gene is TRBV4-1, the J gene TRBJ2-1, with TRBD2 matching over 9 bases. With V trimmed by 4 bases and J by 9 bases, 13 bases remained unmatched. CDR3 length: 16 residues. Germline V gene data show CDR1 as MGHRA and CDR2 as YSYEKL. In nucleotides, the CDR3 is TGCGCCAGCAGCCTTACTGGGCTAGCGGGGTCAGGTGAGCAGTTCTTC. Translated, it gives CASSLTGLAGSGEQFF.

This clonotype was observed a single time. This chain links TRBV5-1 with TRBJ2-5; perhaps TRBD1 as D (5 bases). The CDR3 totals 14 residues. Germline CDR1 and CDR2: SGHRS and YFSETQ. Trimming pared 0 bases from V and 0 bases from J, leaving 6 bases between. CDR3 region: CASSLGRDQETQYF. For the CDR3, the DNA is TGCGCCAGCAGCTTGGGCAGGGACCAAGAGACCCAGTACTTC. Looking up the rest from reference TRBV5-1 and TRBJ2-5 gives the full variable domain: KAGVTQTPRYLIKTRGQQVTLSCSPISGHRSVSWYQQTPGQGLQFLFEYFSETQRNKGNFPGRFSGRQFSNSRSEMNVSTLELGDSALYLCASSLGRDQETQYFGPGTRLLVL.

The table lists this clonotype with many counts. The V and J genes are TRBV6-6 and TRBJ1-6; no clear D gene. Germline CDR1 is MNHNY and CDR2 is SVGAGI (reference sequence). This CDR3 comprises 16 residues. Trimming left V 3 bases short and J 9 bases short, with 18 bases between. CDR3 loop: CASSYSSVSPPSPLHF. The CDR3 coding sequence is TGTGCCAGCAGTTATTCATCCGTCTCTCCTCCTTCACCCCTCCACTTT.

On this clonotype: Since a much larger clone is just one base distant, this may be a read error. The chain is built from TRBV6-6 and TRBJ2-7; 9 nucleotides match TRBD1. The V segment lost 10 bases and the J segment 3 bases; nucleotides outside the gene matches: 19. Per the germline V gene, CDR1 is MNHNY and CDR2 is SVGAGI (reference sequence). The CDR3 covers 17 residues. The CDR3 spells CANSPGLNRGQNYEQYF. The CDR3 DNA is TGTGCCAACAGCCCTGGACTAAACAGGGGGCAGAACTACGAGCAGTACTTC.

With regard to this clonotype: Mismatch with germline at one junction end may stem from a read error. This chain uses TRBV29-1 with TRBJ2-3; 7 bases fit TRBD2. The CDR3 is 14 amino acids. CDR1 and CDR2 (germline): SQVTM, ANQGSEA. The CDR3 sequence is CSVAKAGVTDTQCF. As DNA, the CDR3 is TGCAGCGTTGCGAAGGCGGGAGTCACAGATACGCAGTGTTTT.

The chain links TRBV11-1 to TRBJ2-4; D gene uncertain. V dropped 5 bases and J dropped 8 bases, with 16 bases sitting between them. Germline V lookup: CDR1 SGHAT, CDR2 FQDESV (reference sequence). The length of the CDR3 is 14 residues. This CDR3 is CASSPLGAGDIQYF. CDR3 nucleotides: TGTGCCAGCAGCCCACTGGGCGCTGGGGACATTCAGTACTTC.

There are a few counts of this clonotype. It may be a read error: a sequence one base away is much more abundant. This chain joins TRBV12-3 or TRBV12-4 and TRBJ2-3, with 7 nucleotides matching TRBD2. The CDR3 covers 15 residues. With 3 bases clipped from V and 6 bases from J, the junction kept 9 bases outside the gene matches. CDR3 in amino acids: CASSLRSGNFDTQYF. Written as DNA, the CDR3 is TGTGCCAGCAGTTTGAGAAGCGGGAACTTCGATACGCAGTATTTT.

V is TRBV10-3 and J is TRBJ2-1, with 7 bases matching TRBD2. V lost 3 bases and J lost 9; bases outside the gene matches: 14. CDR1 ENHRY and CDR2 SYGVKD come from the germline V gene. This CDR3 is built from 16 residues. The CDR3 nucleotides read TGTGCCATCAGTGAAAATGGGACGGGGGGAGGTACTGAGCAGTTCTTC. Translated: CAISENGTGGGTEQFF.

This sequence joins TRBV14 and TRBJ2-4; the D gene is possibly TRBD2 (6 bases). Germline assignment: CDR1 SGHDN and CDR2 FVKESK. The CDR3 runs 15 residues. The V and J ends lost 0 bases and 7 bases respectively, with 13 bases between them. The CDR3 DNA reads TGTGCCAGCAGCCAAGACACTAGCCCACTGAACATTCAGTACTTC. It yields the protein CASSQDTSPLNIQYF.

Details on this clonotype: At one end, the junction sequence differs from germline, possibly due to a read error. This CDR3 reads CASSLGTLPFAYEQYF. CDR3 bases: TGTGCTAGCAGTTTAGGGACTCTACCATTTGCGTACGAGCAGTACTTC. The rearrangement links TRBV12-3 or TRBV12-4 to TRBJ2-7; D possibly corresponds to TRBD2 (6 bases). This CDR3 has 16 amino acids.

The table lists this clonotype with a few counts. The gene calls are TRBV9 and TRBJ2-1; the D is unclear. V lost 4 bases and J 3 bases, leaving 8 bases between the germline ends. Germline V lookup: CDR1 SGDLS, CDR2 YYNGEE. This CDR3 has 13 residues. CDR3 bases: TGTGCCAGCAGCCCGGACGTCTACAATGAGCAGTTCTTC. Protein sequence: CASSPDVYNEQFF.

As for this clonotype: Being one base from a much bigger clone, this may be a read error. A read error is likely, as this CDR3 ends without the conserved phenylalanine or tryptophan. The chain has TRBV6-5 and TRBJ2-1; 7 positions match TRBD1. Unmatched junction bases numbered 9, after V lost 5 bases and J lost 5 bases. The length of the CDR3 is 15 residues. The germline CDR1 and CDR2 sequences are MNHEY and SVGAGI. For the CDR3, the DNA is TGTGCCAGCAGTCCACAGGGGCCCACACACAATGAGCAGTTCTCC. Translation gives CASSPQGPTHNEQFS.

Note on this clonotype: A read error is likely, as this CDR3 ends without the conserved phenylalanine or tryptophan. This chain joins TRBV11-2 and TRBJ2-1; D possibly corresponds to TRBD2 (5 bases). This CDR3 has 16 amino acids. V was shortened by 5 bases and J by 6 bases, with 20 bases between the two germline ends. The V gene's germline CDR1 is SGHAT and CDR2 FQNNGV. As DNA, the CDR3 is TGTGCCAGCAGCCTCTCCCGGATGGGAGTTGGCAATGAGCAGTTCTTA. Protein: CASSLSRMGVGNEQFL.

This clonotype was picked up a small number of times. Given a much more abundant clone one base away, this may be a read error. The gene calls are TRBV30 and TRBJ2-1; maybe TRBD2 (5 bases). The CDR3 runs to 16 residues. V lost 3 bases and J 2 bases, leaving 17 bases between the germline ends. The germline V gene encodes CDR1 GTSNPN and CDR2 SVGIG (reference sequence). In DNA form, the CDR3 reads TGTGCCTGGAGCCGGCCGGGGTCTGAGGCCTACAATGAGCAGTTCTTC. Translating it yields CAWSRPGSEAYNEQFF.

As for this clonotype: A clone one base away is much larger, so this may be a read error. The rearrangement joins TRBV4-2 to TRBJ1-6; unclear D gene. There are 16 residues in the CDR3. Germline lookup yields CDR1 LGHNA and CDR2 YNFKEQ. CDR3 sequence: CASSQGPEQFNSPLHF. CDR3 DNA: TGCGCCAGCAGCCAAGGTCCGGAACAGTTCAATTCACCCCTCCACTTT.

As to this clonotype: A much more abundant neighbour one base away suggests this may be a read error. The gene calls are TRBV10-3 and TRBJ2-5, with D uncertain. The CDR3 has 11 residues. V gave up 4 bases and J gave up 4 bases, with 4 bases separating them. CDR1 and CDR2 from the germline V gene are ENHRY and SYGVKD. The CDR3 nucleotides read TGTGCCATCAGTGTGTCAGAGACCCAGTACTTC. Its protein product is CAISVSETQYF.